Listed here are 28 T cell receptor beta chains from one sample, sequenced in a study of T-cell memory formation after mild COVID-19. TCRdb used MiXCR to reprocess the 5' RACE reads, holding one entry per CDR3 protein. Of 550,000 to 600,000 distinct CDR3 sequences listed, approximately 21% are singletons. Sequenced: PBMCs or a T cell subset sorted from them (not recorded which). All receptors come from an adult woman who had mild COVID-19 (a few samples of this study predate the infection). Cell type and time point are not known.

The DNA for the CDR3 is TGTGCCAGCACTTCCGGACTAAGCGGACCTTACAATGAGCAGTTCTTC. It specifies CASTSGLSGPYNEQFF. V usage is TRBV25-1 and J usage is TRBJ2-1; D might be TRBD2 (6 bases). CDR1 and CDR2 (germline): MGHDK, SYGVNS. The CDR3 runs 16 residues. Trimming left V 7 bases short and J 4 bases short, with 20 bases between.

The sample holds one count of this clonotype. The chain is built from TRBV7-8 and TRBJ2-1; 7 nucleotides line up with TRBD1. The trim removed 5 bases at V and 4 bases at J, leaving 8 bases unmatched. From germline, CDR1 is SGHVS and CDR2 FQNEAQ. The CDR3 sequence is 15 residues long. The CDR3 nucleotides read TGTGCCAGCAGCCCGGACCACAGGGGTTACAATGAGCAGTTCTTC. Amino acid sequence: CASSPDHRGYNEQFF.

This clonotype has more than one count but fewer than ten. The rearrangement uses TRBV19 and TRBJ2-7, with 10 bases fitting TRBD2. The ends lost 8 bases at V and 0 bases at J; junction bases unmatched: 13. The CDR3 is 17 amino acids. CDR1 is LNHDA and CDR2 is SQIVND in the germline V gene (reference sequence). The CDR3 nucleotides are TGTGCCAGTTCGACGGTACCAGCGGGGGGGCCCTCCTACGAGCAGTACTTC. This gives the protein CASSTVPAGGPSYEQYF.

The table lists this clonotype with a few counts. The CDR3 loop is CAWSVLGILRGYGYTF. As DNA, the CDR3 is TGTGCCTGGAGTGTACTTGGGATCCTCCGAGGCTATGGCTACACCTTC. The V and J genes are TRBV30 and TRBJ1-2; D unresolved. V shed 0 bases and J shed 4 bases, with 18 bases lying between them. This CDR3 region has 16 residues. CDR1 and CDR2 from the germline V gene are GTSNPN and SVGIG (reference sequence).

This clonotype was found a few times. V is TRBV5-1 and J is TRBJ2-7; TRBD2 is a possible D gene (6 bases). V gave up 0 bases and J gave up 4 bases, with 11 bases separating them. Germline loops: CDR1 SGHRS, CDR2 YFSETQ. The CDR3 is 14 amino acids. The CDR3 DNA reads as TGCGCCAGCAGCTTGGACGGGAGAGGTTACGAGCAGTACTTC. It encodes CASSLDGRGYEQYF.

This clonotype has only a few counts. The J gene is TRBJ1-1, the V gene TRBV14, with D possibly being TRBD1 (5 bases). This CDR3 has 16 residues. CDR1 and CDR2 (germline): SGHDN, FVKESK. Trimming took 0 bases from V and 2 from J, leaving 13 bases between them. The chain's CDR3 is CASSQDFGTLNTEAFF. The CDR3 nucleotides are TGTGCCAGCAGCCAAGACTTTGGGACGCTCAACACTGAAGCTTTCTTT.

This chain links TRBV7-3 with TRBJ2-2, with D tentatively TRBD2 (7 bases). Between the trimmed V and J ends, which lost 2 bases and 0 bases, there was a span of 10 bases. Germline V lookup: CDR1 SGHTA, CDR2 FQGTGA. The CDR3 is 16 amino acids. The CDR3 DNA reads as TGTGCCAGCAGCTTAGCGGGGGCCGCGAACACCGGGGAGCTGTTTTTT. Its protein product is CASSLAGAANTGELFF.

The CDR3 nucleotides are TGTGCCAGCAGTTACCGGCCACCTTTGAACACTGAAGCTTTCTTT. This codes for CASSYRPPLNTEAFF. The chain recombines TRBV6-5 with TRBJ1-1; D is unclear. CDR1 is MNHEY, CDR2 SVGAGI, per germline. The CDR3 is 15 amino acids. V was shortened by 2 bases and J by 0 bases, with 10 bases between the two germline ends.

This clonotype was seen only a few times. The rearrangement uses TRBV2 and TRBJ2-7; 7 bases map to TRBD1. CDR3 length: 14 amino acids. Germline CDR1 reads SNHLY; CDR2 reads FYNNEI. V gave up 3 bases and J gave up 5 bases; unmatched junction bases: 7. The CDR3 sequence: CASSDPGDSHEQYF. The DNA of the CDR3 is TGTGCCAGCAGTGACCCAGGGGACAGTCACGAGCAGTACTTC.

This clonotype was counted only a few times. The chain combines TRBV7-2 with TRBJ2-4, with 8 bases identical to TRBD2. J lost 3 bases, V lost 1 base, and 5 bases had no gene match. This CDR3 region has 16 residues. The V gene's germline CDR1 is SGHTA and CDR2 FQGNSA. This chain's CDR3 is CASSLDLAGIKNIQYF. The CDR3 coding sequence is TGTGCCAGCAGCTTAGACCTAGCGGGTATCAAAAACATTCAGTACTTC.

The V and J genes are TRBV7-9 and TRBJ1-2; possibly TRBD1 for D (6 bases). CDR1 is SEHNR, CDR2 FQNEAQ, per germline (reference sequence). CDR3 size: 14 residues. Trimming left V 4 bases short and J 7 bases short, with 16 bases between. The CDR3 is CASSSYSQGSGYTF. The CDR3 DNA reads TGTGCCAGCAGCTCCTATTCACAGGGCTCTGGCTACACCTTC.

The chain joins TRBV5-1 to TRBJ2-2, with a possible D match to TRBD2 (5 bases). This CDR3 spans 15 amino acids. Trimming removed 2 bases from V and 1 base from J, with 9 bases in between. Germline V gene sequence: CDR1 SGHRS, CDR2 YFSETQ. CDR3 protein: CASSFERLNTGELFF. The CDR3 coding sequence is TGCGCCAGCAGCTTTGAGCGGCTGAACACCGGGGAGCTGTTTTTT.

This clonotype was picked up a small number of times. The chain carries TRBV13 and TRBJ2-2; no clear D. CDR3 length equals 13 residues. Germline CDR1 reads PRHDT; CDR2 reads FYEKMQ (reference sequence). Between the trimmed V and J ends, which lost 3 bases and 6 bases, there was a span of 8 bases. The CDR3 loop reads CASSFVGSGELFF. The CDR3 DNA reads as TGTGCCAGCAGCTTTGTGGGCTCCGGGGAGCTGTTTTTT.

This clonotype was seen ten or more times. The chain combines TRBV7-9 with TRBJ2-2, with D unresolved. CDR3 length equals 12 residues. Germline-derived CDR1 and CDR2 are SEHNR and FQNEAQ (reference sequence). Trimming shortened V by 6 bases and J by 2 bases, and 4 bases separated the two germline ends. CDR3 region: CASRSNTGELFF. CDR3 nucleotide sequence: TGTGCCAGCAGATCCAACACCGGGGAGCTGTTTTTT.

The rearrangement joins TRBV18 to TRBJ2-3, with D unclear. Per germline, CDR1 KGHSH and CDR2 LQKENI. Trimming pared 3 bases from V and 1 base from J, leaving 14 bases between. The CDR3 runs 16 residues. The CDR3 protein is CASSPPRTAGTDTQYF. The CDR3 DNA sequence: TGTGCCAGCTCACCCCCAAGGACCGCGGGCACAGATACGCAGTATTTT.

This chain connects TRBV5-1 to TRBJ2-2; TRBD1 might be the D (6 bases). The germline V gene encodes CDR1 SGHRS and CDR2 YFSETQ. This CDR3 region has 14 residues. The germline V and J ends were trimmed by 5 bases and 1 base, with 9 bases remaining between them. The CDR3 sequence: CASRGGQNTGELFF. Here the CDR3 DNA reads TGCGCCAGCAGAGGGGGACAGAACACCGGGGAGCTGTTTTTT.

This chain links TRBV7-9 with TRBJ1-6; D call uncertain. Per germline, CDR1 SEHNR and CDR2 FQNEAQ (reference sequence). V shed 5 bases and J shed 5 bases, with 13 bases lying between them. The CDR3 extends over 15 amino acids. CDR3 DNA sequence: TGTGCCAGCAGCCCAGGCACAGCGAATAATTCACCCCTCCACTTT. It yields the protein CASSPGTANNSPLHF.

The chain combines TRBV19 with TRBJ1-1, with 11 bases fitting TRBD1. The CDR3 consists of 15 residues. Germline CDR1 LNHDA, CDR2 SQIVND (reference sequence). V shed 7 bases and J 4 bases; nucleotides not matched to a gene: 8. Here the CDR3 DNA reads TGTGCCAGTACGGGACAGGGGGAGGGGGGCACTGAAGCTTTCTTT. This sequence encodes CASTGQGEGGTEAFF. Full variable domain (outside the CDR3, taken from reference TRBV19 and TRBJ1-1): DGGITQSPKYLFRKEGQNVTLSCEQNLNHDAMYWYRQDPGQGLRLIYYSQIVNDFQKGDIAEGYSVSREKKESFPLTVTSAQKNPTAFYLCASTGQGEGGTEAFFGQGTRLTVV.

This clonotype came up a few times. The rearrangement links TRBV5-1 to TRBJ2-3; 14 positions match TRBD2. CDR1 and CDR2 (germline): SGHRS, YFSETQ. This CDR3 region has 18 residues. V shed 4 bases and J 1 base; nucleotides not matched to a gene: 8. The CDR3 DNA is TGCGCCAGCAGCACGGGACTAGCGGGAGTTTCCCGCACAGATACGCAGTATTTT. As protein: CASSTGLAGVSRTDTQYF. The complete variable domain, with remaining parts taken from reference TRBV5-1 and TRBJ2-3, reads KAGVTQTPRYLIKTRGQQVTLSCSPISGHRSVSWYQQTPGQGLQFLFEYFSETQRNKGNFPGRFSGRQFSNSRSEMNVSTLELGDSALYLCASSTGLAGVSRTDTQYFGPGTRLTVL.

The CDR3 is CSARDAGQIFRGSGELFF. The CDR3 DNA reads TGCAGTGCTAGAGATGCGGGTCAAATTTTCAGGGGGTCGGGGGAGCTGTTTTTT. The rearrangement links TRBV20-1 to TRBJ2-2; TRBD1 matches 7 bases. The CDR3 length is 18 residues. CDR1 is DFQATT, CDR2 SNEGSKA, per germline (reference sequence). The J segment lost 8 bases and the V segment lost 0 bases, leaving 18 bases of the junction unmatched.

The chain employs TRBV24-1 and TRBJ2-3; tentatively, D is TRBD1 (6 bases). V was clipped by 3 bases and J by 4 bases, with 13 bases between them. Germline V gene data show CDR1 as KGHDR and CDR2 as SFDVKD. This CDR3 region has 15 residues. For the CDR3, the DNA is TGTGCCACCAGTGATCCCGGGACATTTGCAGATACGCAGTATTTT. Translated: CATSDPGTFADTQYF.

The V call is TRBV20-1, the J call TRBJ2-7; 11 bases fit TRBD2. CDR1 DFQATT and CDR2 SNEGSKA come from the germline V gene (reference sequence). V shed 5 bases, J shed 2 bases, and the junction held 14 bases outside the gene matches. CDR3 length equals 17 residues. The CDR3 sequence: CSAPPTSGVEGTYEQYF. CDR3 DNA sequence: TGCAGTGCTCCCCCGACTAGCGGGGTCGAGGGCACCTACGAGCAGTACTTC.

The chain uses TRBV29-1 and TRBJ1-2; 7 nucleotides align to TRBD1. The V gene end was trimmed by 4 bases and the J gene end by 2 bases; junction bases not matched to a gene: 4. The CDR3 consists of 13 residues. CDR1 SQVTM and CDR2 ANQGSEA come from the germline V gene. The CDR3 loop is CSVARDSNYGYTF. In nucleotides, the CDR3 is TGCAGCGTTGCAAGGGACAGCAACTATGGCTACACCTTC.

This clonotype was seen only a few times. This sequence joins TRBV7-9 and TRBJ1-5; D is perhaps TRBD1 (6 bases). The CDR3 has 16 residues. V lost 1 base and J 3 bases, leaving 13 bases between the germline ends. Germline CDR1 reads SEHNR; CDR2 reads FQNEAQ (reference sequence). The CDR3 here is CASSLGDTGSNQPQHF. The CDR3 DNA sequence: TGTGCCAGCAGCTTAGGCGATACAGGGTCCAATCAGCCCCAGCATTTT.

This clonotype appeared a few times. V usage is TRBV19 and J usage is TRBJ2-3, with 7 bases fitting TRBD1. Germline V CDR1 and CDR2: LNHDA, SQIVND (reference sequence). The CDR3 is 16 residues long. Losses at the gene ends were 5 bases for V and 3 bases for J; bases not matched to a gene: 11. The DNA of the CDR3 is TGTGCCAGTAGTGAAACCGGGACAGTTTTGACAGATACGCAGTATTTT. Translation: CASSETGTVLTDTQYF.

This clonotype appeared a few times. V gene TRBV7-6 combines with J gene TRBJ2-7, with TRBD2 as a possible D gene (5 bases). Germline lookup yields CDR1 SGHVS and CDR2 FNYEAQ. V gave up 5 bases and J gave up 2 bases, with 16 bases separating them. CDR3 size: 15 residues. The CDR3 coding sequence is TGTGCCAGCAGCCCCCGCGGACTGATAACCTACGAGCAGTACTTC. Translation: CASSPRGLITYEQYF.

The V gene is TRBV20-1, the J gene TRBJ1-4, with D maybe TRBD1 (6 bases). The CDR3 extends over 14 amino acids. The V end lost 0 bases, the J end lost 4 bases, and 9 bases lay between the germline ends. Germline CDR1 and CDR2: DFQATT and SNEGSKA (reference sequence). CDR3 sequence (DNA): TGCAGTGCTAGAGATATCAGGGGTAATGAAAAACTGTTTTTT. Translated: CSARDIRGNEKLFF.

Concerning this clonotype: This may be a read error: a much more frequent sequence differs by one nucleotide. The genes are TRBV5-1 and TRBJ2-3; 8 bases map to TRBD1. This CDR3 spans 14 amino acids. CDR1 SGHRS and CDR2 YFSETQ come from the germline V gene. V trimming: 0 bases; J trimming: 3 bases; junction bases outside the gene matches: 0. For the CDR3, the DNA is TGCGCCAGCAGCTTGGGGGACAGGACAGATACGCAGTATTTT. This sequence encodes CASSLGDRTDTQYF. The full variable domain, with the rest looked up from reference TRBV5-1 and TRBJ2-3, is KAGVTQTPRYLIKTRGQQVTLSCSPISGHRSVSWYQQTPGQGLQFLFEYFSETQRNKGNFPGRFSGRQFSNSRSEMNVSTLELGDSALYLCASSLGDRTDTQYFGPGTRLTVL.